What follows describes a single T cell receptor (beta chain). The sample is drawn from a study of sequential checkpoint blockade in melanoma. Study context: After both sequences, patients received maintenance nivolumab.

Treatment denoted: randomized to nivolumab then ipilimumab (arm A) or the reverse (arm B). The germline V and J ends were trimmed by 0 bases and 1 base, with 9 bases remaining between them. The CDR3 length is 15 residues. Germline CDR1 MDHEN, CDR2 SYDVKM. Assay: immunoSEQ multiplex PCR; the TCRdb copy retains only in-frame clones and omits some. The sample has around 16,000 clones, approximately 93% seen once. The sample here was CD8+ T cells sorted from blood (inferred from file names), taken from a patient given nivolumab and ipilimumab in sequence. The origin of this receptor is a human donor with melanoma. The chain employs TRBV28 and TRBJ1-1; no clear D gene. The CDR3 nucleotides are TGTGCCAGCAGTTTATGGGTCAGAGGGAACACTGAAGCTTTCTTT. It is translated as CASSLWVRGNTEAFF.